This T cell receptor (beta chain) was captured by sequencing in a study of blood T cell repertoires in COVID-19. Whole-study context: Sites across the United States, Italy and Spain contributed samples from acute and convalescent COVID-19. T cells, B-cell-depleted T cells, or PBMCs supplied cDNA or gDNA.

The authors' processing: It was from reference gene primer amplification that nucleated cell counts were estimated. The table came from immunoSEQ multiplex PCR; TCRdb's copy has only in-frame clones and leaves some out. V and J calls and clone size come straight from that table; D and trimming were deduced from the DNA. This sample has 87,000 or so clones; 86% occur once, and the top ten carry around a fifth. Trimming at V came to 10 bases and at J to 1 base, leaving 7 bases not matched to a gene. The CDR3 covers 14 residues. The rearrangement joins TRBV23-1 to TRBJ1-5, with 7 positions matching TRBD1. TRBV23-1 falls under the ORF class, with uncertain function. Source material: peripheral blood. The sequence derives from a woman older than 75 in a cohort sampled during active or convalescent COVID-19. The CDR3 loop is CATDWGQSNQPQHF. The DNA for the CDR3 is TGCGCCACCGATTGGGGACAGAGCAATCAGCCCCAGCATTTT.